A single sample gave rise to the 23 T cell receptor beta chains below, sequenced in a study of shared clonotypes between healthy human individuals (dated by TCRdb to the early 2020s). CD8 naive samples consisted of CD45RO-negative cells that were positively selected for CCR7, yielding a CD45RA+CCR7+ population without TemRA cells. Library method: the immunoSEQ multiplex PCR assay. Sourced from immuneACCESS, this table was stored by TCRdb with only in-frame sequences that have V and J called. A share of the clones is absent; for the studies checked, an unresolved V gene accounts for under half, and the remainder has no known explanation. In all, the sample holds around 2,000,000 clones, and more than 85% of those were seen once. The top ten hold about 1.8% of the sample. Sample: naive CD8+ T cells from PBMCs. What this sample's cell subset or site label stands for: CD45RA+CCR7+. All receptors derive from a man aged 18 to 29 in good health. Some clones in this sample may be carry-over from other donors' samples.

The rearrangement uses TRBV7-9 and TRBJ1-1, with no clear D. V was shortened by 5 bases and J by 3 bases, with 13 bases between the two germline ends. The length of the CDR3 is 14 residues. Germline values: CDR1 SEHNR, CDR2 FQNEAQ (reference sequence). The CDR3 nucleotides read TGTGCCAGCAGCAGGGTGACTCGAGACACTGAAGCTTTCTTT. This gives the protein CASSRVTRDTEAFF. Drawing the rest from reference TRBV7-9 and TRBJ1-1, the complete variable domain is DTGVSQNPRHKITKRGQNVTFRCDPISEHNRLYWYRQTLGQGPEFLTYFQNEAQLEKSRLLSDRFSAERPKGSFSTLEIQRTEQGDSAMYLCASSRVTRDTEAFFGQGTRLTVV.

The J gene is TRBJ1-1, the V gene TRBV4-3, with a possible D match to TRBD1 (5 bases). Germline loops: CDR1 LGHNA, CDR2 YSLEER. V lost 4 bases and J 0 bases, leaving 12 bases between the germline ends. This CDR3 region has 15 residues. The CDR3 reads CASSLQRQMNTEAFF. For the CDR3, the DNA is TGCGCCAGCAGCCTCCAAAGACAGATGAACACTGAAGCTTTCTTT.

The table lists this clone with a count of one. The gene calls are TRBV2 and TRBJ2-3; no reliable D call. Germline V CDR1 and CDR2: SNHLY, FYNNEI. V was shortened by 4 bases and J by 2 bases, with 22 bases between the two germline ends. This CDR3 spans 18 amino acids. The CDR3 DNA sequence: TGTGCCAGCAGTGGCCCCCGCTCCGGGCGGAGCCACACAGATACGCAGTATTTT. It is translated as CASSGPRSGRSHTDTQYF.

This clone was seen only once. This chain links TRBV15 with TRBJ2-7; D is perhaps TRBD2 (5 bases). Trimming removed 5 bases from V and 0 bases from J, with 11 bases in between. CDR3 length: 14 amino acids. Germline loops: CDR1 LNHNV, CDR2 YYDKDF (reference sequence). The CDR3 spells CATSLGLNSYEQYF. DNA of the CDR3: TGTGCCACCAGCCTCGGACTGAACTCCTACGAGCAGTACTTC.

The genes are TRBV6-4 and TRBJ2-1, with TRBD2 matching over 7 bases. The CDR3 spans 15 residues. Germline assignment: CDR1 MRHNA and CDR2 SNTAGT. Germline trimming cut 6 bases from V and 3 bases from J; bases unmatched to any gene: 8. CDR3 coding DNA: TGTGCCAGCAGGGGCAGCGGGGCCCGCTACAATGAGCAGTTCTTC. Translated: CASRGSGARYNEQFF.

This chain uses TRBV28 with TRBJ1-5, with a possible D match to TRBD1 (6 bases). This CDR3 region has 17 residues. Looked up from germline, CDR1 is MDHEN and CDR2 is SYDVKM. Deletions cut 3 bases from V and 7 bases from J, with 22 bases between. CDR3 sequence (DNA): TGTGCCAGCAGTTTCAGATGGATGGGGGCCAGGGAACAGCCCCAGCATTTT. It yields the protein CASSFRWMGAREQPQHF.

In regard to this clone: The sample has other DNA sequences that encode this CDR3 too. The V call is TRBV28, the J call TRBJ2-7; 11 bases are a match to TRBD2. With V trimmed by 6 bases and J by 2 bases, 6 bases remained unmatched. This CDR3 is built from 15 residues. Germline V gives CDR1 MDHEN, CDR2 SYDVKM. Here the CDR3 DNA reads TGTGCCAGCAGCTTGGGACTAGCGGCGACCTACGAGCAGTACTTC. The encoded protein is CASSLGLAATYEQYF. The variable domain in full, completed from reference TRBV28 and TRBJ2-7, reads DVKVTQSSRYLVKRTGEKVFLECVQDMDHENMFWYRQDPGLGLRLIYFSYDVKMKEKGDIPEGYSVSREKKERFSLILESASTNQTSMYLCASSLGLAATYEQYFGPGTRLTVT.

The V gene is TRBV19, the J gene TRBJ2-1; TRBD2 matches at 13 bases. In germline, CDR1 is LNHDA, CDR2 SQIVND (reference sequence). CDR3 length: 15 residues. J was trimmed by 7 bases and V by 4 bases; bases with no gene match: 4. The CDR3 DNA follows: TGTGCCAGTAGTACCTGGACTAGCGGGAGAAATGAGCAGTTCTTC. This sequence encodes CASSTWTSGRNEQFF.

In its sample, this clone was seen once. This chain uses TRBV19 with TRBJ2-7; possible D gene TRBD2, 5 bases. This CDR3 contains 13 residues. With 8 bases removed from V and 3 bases from J, the gap between germline ends came to 14 bases. In germline, CDR1 is LNHDA, CDR2 SQIVND (reference sequence). The CDR3 DNA is TGTGCCAGTTCCTTATCGGGGTTCTACGAGCAGTACTTC. Its protein product is CASSLSGFYEQYF.

This clone was observed a single time. The rearrangement joins TRBV4-1 to TRBJ1-4; unclear D gene. V lost 5 bases and J 4 bases, leaving 14 bases between the germline ends. The CDR3 is 15 amino acids. Germline CDR1 reads MGHRA; CDR2 reads YSYEKL. The DNA for the CDR3 is TGCGCCAGCAGCACTGTACACGGGATTAATGAAAAACTGTTTTTT. It codes for CASSTVHGINEKLFF.

The chain uses TRBV28 and TRBJ2-7; no clear D gene. CDR1 is MDHEN, CDR2 SYDVKM, per germline. V was trimmed by 8 bases and J by 1 base, leaving 9 bases between them. The CDR3 covers 12 residues. The CDR3 sequence: CASGTSSYEQYF. CDR3 nucleotide sequence: TGTGCCAGCGGCACATCTTCCTACGAGCAGTACTTC.

The rearrangement joins TRBV6-5 to TRBJ2-2; D is undetermined. CDR3 length: 14 amino acids. V lost 5 bases, J lost 5 bases, and 12 bases lay in between. Germline CDR1 reads MNHEY; CDR2 reads SVGAGI. CDR3 sequence (DNA): TGTGCCAGCAGTCTTGTCAGGCGGACCGGGGAGCTGTTTTTT. Protein: CASSLVRRTGELFF.

About this clone: Other DNA sequences in the same sample also yield this CDR3. The chain uses TRBV4-1 and TRBJ2-1, with D unclear. The CDR3 runs 15 residues. Germline V lookup: CDR1 MGHRA, CDR2 YSYEKL. V was trimmed by 0 bases and J by 2 bases, leaving 8 bases between them. The CDR3 here is CASSQDGGAYNEQFF. The CDR3 DNA is TGCGCCAGCAGCCAAGACGGTGGGGCCTACAATGAGCAGTTCTTC.

The chain is built from TRBV7-3 and TRBJ2-2, with D perhaps TRBD2 (5 bases). Trimming shortened V by 1 base and J by 6 bases, and 15 bases separated the two germline ends. Germline loops: CDR1 SGHTA, CDR2 FQGTGA. CDR3 length: 16 residues. The CDR3 bases are TGTGCCAGCAGCTTAATTCGTCGAGGGTTAGCCGGGGAGCTGTTTTTT. It yields the protein CASSLIRRGLAGELFF.

The CDR3 loop is CASSTDYGGSYEQYF. The CDR3 DNA follows: TGTGCCAGCAGCACAGACTATGGCGGGAGCTACGAGCAGTACTTC. The chain carries TRBV11-2 and TRBJ2-7; 7 positions agree with TRBD2. Germline V lookup: CDR1 SGHAT, CDR2 FQNNGV. V shed 5 bases, J shed 3 bases, and the junction held 10 bases outside the gene matches. This CDR3 contains 15 residues. The complete variable domain, with remaining parts taken from reference TRBV11-2 and TRBJ2-7, reads EAGVAQSPRYKIIEKRQSVAFWCNPISGHATLYWYQQILGQGPKLLIQFQNNGVVDDSQLPKDRFSAERLKGVDSTLKIQPAKLEDSAVYLCASSTDYGGSYEQYFGPGTRLTVT.

This clone was detected a few times. V and J are TRBV9 and TRBJ1-1, with D tentatively TRBD1 (5 bases). Germline V lookup: CDR1 SGDLS, CDR2 YYNGEE. Trimming took 4 bases from V and 6 from J, leaving 22 bases between them. CDR3 length: 16 residues. DNA of the CDR3: TGTGCCAGCAGCTCAAGGGGCTCTGACCCGGGCTCTGAAGCTTTCTTT. It encodes CASSSRGSDPGSEAFF. Using reference TRBV9 and TRBJ1-1 for the parts outside the CDR3, the full variable domain is DSGVTQTPKHLITATGQRVTLRCSPRSGDLSVYWYQQSLDQGLQFLIQYYNGEERAKGNILERFSAQQFPDLHSELNLSSLELGDSALYFCASSSRGSDPGSEAFFGQGTRLTVV.

Worth noting for this clone: Other DNA sequences from this sample encode an identical CDR3 as well. This chain links TRBV28 with TRBJ1-1, with unresolved D. V shed 1 base and J shed 1 base, with 7 bases lying between them. The CDR3 is 14 residues long. The germline gives CDR1 MDHEN, CDR2 SYDVKM. This CDR3 reads CASSLSGGNTEAFF. The DNA of the CDR3 is TGTGCCAGCAGTTTATCTGGCGGGAACACTGAAGCTTTCTTT.

The chain combines TRBV27 with TRBJ1-4; D gene unclear. Deletions cut 1 base from V and 4 bases from J, with 13 bases between. CDR3 length equals 16 residues. Germline lookup yields CDR1 MNHEY and CDR2 SMNVEV (reference sequence). CDR3 sequence reads: CASSLFWRGGNEKLFF. The CDR3 DNA follows: TGTGCCAGCAGTTTATTCTGGCGCGGAGGTAATGAAAAACTGTTTTTT.

This chain links TRBV11-2 with TRBJ1-1, with TRBD1 as a possible D gene (5 bases). The CDR3 runs to 18 residues. V was trimmed by 1 base and J by 2 bases, leaving 20 bases between them. CDR1 is SGHAT and CDR2 is FQNNGV in the germline V gene. The chain's CDR3 is CASSLGPWVRTTNTEAFF. As DNA, the CDR3 is TGTGCCAGCAGCTTAGGTCCTTGGGTCCGGACAACTAACACTGAAGCTTTCTTT.

A note on this clone: Other DNA sequences in the same sample also yield this CDR3. V gene TRBV27 combines with J gene TRBJ2-7; D is perhaps TRBD1 or TRBD2 (5 bases each). Germline V lookup: CDR1 MNHEY, CDR2 SMNVEV (reference sequence). V gave up 5 bases and J gave up 3 bases, with 14 bases separating them. The CDR3 consists of 14 residues. The CDR3 loop is CASSPGFGGYEQYF. In nucleotides, the CDR3 is TGTGCCAGCAGTCCAGGGTTCGGAGGCTACGAGCAGTACTTC.

The chain employs TRBV19 and TRBJ2-7; D might be TRBD1 or TRBD2, each matching 7 bases. Germline CDR1 reads LNHDA; CDR2 reads SQIVND (reference sequence). The germline V and J ends were trimmed by 5 bases and 2 bases, with 13 bases remaining between them. This CDR3 is 14 amino acids long. The CDR3 DNA sequence: TGTGCCAGTAGTCCAGGGGGGGGACCCTACGAGCAGTACTTC. It is translated as CASSPGGGPYEQYF. Supplemented by reference TRBV19 and TRBJ2-7, the full variable domain reads DGGITQSPKYLFRKEGQNVTLSCEQNLNHDAMYWYRQDPGQGLRLIYYSQIVNDFQKGDIAEGYSVSREKKESFPLTVTSAQKNPTAFYLCASSPGGGPYEQYFGPGTRLTVT.

The gene calls are TRBV11-2 and TRBJ2-7; 8 nucleotides agree with TRBD2. This CDR3 is 17 amino acids long. The J segment lost 0 bases and the V segment lost 0 bases, leaving 7 bases of the junction unmatched. The germline CDR1 and CDR2 sequences are SGHAT and FQNNGV. The CDR3: CASSLEVGLAGSYEQYF. The CDR3 nucleotides are TGTGCCAGCAGCTTAGAGGTAGGGCTAGCGGGCTCCTACGAGCAGTACTTC.

The chain joins TRBV5-6 to TRBJ2-2; 11 nucleotides line up with TRBD2. The CDR3 runs to 16 residues. CDR1 and CDR2 from the germline V gene are SGHDT and YYEEEE. Trimming took 2 bases from V and 7 from J; bases not matched to a gene: 7. The CDR3 region is CASSLGLAGGGGELFF. As DNA, the CDR3 is TGTGCCAGCAGCTTAGGGCTAGCGGGAGGCGGCGGGGAGCTGTTTTTT.